This is a list of T cell receptor beta chains from one sample in a study of blood T cell repertoires in COVID-19. Repertoires were generated with immunoSEQ multiplex PCR, while TCRdb's copy carries only in-frame clones and drops some. The repertoire includes roughly 160,000 clones, 84% of them detected once, and approximately 12% sits in the top ten. The sequencing input was PBMCs or T cells enriched from blood (not recorded which). The receptors were sampled from a man aged 45-60 years who had recovered from COVID-19. Both conserved end residues are part of each CDR3. The D gene is left open where the match is weak. Not every row has a clone size; where given, it reads once, few, many or a size class.

j_call,v_call,d_call,clone_size,cdr3_aa,cdr3_nt
TRBJ2-5,TRBV11-2,TRBD2,NA,CASSFVGRGNGHQETQYF,TGTGCCAGCAGCTTCGTGGGGCGGGGGAATGGTCACCAAGAGACCCAGTACTTC
TRBJ2-1,TRBV19,TRBD1,once,CASSRQGYNEQFF,TGTGCCAGTAGCAGACAGGGATACAATGAGCAGTTCTTC
TRBJ1-5,TRBV19,TRBD1,NA,CASSISQGADQPQHF,TGTGCCAGTAGTATATCACAGGGGGCGGATCAGCCCCAGCATTTT
TRBJ2-3,TRBV5-1,TRBD1,NA,CASSLTGADTQYF,TGCGCCAGCAGCCTTACAGGGGCAGATACGCAGTATTTT
TRBJ2-7,TRBV19,NA,NA,CASSMGTNSYEQYF,TGTGCCAGTAGTATGGGCACCAACTCCTACGAGCAGTACTTC
TRBJ1-1,TRBV6-5,NA,NA,CASSYYRESAEAFF,TGTGCCAGCAGTTACTATCGGGAATCGGCAGAAGCTTTCTTT
TRBJ1-2,TRBV18,NA,NA,CASSLDRDYTF,TGTGCCAGCTCCTTGGACAGAGACTACACCTTC
TRBJ2-2,TRBV19,TRBD2,NA,CASSPIAGKGTGELFF,TGTGCCAGTAGCCCTATAGCGGGGAAAGGCACCGGGGAGCTGTTTTTT
TRBJ1-5,TRBV12-3/TRBV12-4,NA,NA,CASSFPGNQPQHF,TGTGCCAGCAGTTTCCCCGGTAATCAGCCCCAGCATTTT
TRBJ2-3,TRBV10-2,TRBD2,NA,CASTPSSGGADTQYF,TGCGCCAGCACCCCGAGTAGCGGGGGCGCAGATACGCAGTATTTT
TRBJ1-4,TRBV19,NA,NA,CASSIQHQTNEKLFF,TGTGCCAGTAGTATCCAACACCAAACTAATGAAAAACTGTTTTTT
TRBJ1-6,TRBV18,NA,NA,CASSGQYNSPLHF,TGTGCCAGCTCGGGGCAGTATAATTCACCCCTCCACTTT
TRBJ1-2,TRBV21-1,NA,NA,CASSKNLSGRDGYTF,TGTGCCAGCAGCAAAAACCTCTCCGGCAGGGATGGCTACACCTTC
TRBJ1-1,TRBV11-1,TRBD1,NA,CASSLFGTGGTEAFF,TGTGCCAGCAGCTTATTTGGGACAGGGGGGACTGAAGCTTTCTTT
TRBJ1-6,TRBV5-8,NA,NA,CASSLAGGGLPLHF,TGTGCCAGCAGCTTGGCTGGGGGCGGTTTGCCCCTCCACTTT
TRBJ2-5,TRBV5-1,NA,NA,CASSQGETYQETQYF,TGCGCCAGCAGCCAGGGCGAGACATACCAAGAGACCCAGTACTTC
TRBJ2-1,TRBV24-1,NA,NA,CATRPGARNEQFF,TGTGCCACCAGACCAGGGGCCCGCAATGAGCAGTTCTTC
TRBJ1-2,TRBV6-5,NA,NA,CASTRGRVGNYGYTF,TGTGCCAGCACCCGGGGGAGGGTAGGAAACTATGGCTACACCTTC
TRBJ1-5,TRBV2,TRBD1,NA,CASSWDSQSNQPQHF,TGTGCCAGCAGTTGGGACAGCCAATCTAATCAGCCCCAGCATTTT
TRBJ1-4,TRBV18,NA,NA,CASSPSRAGEKLFF,TGTGCCAGCTCACCAAGCAGGGCCGGAGAAAAACTGTTTTTT